This TCR beta chain was identified in a study of cytomegalovirus exposure and HLA in healthy donors. Primers included in the PCR were 60 Vbeta and 13 Jbeta primers. Profiling relied on immunoSEQ multiplex PCR, and the TCRdb table lists in-frame clones only, not all of them. The sample lists approximately 200,000 clones, around four fifths occurring once. The CDR3 length is 12 residues. CDR1 and CDR2 (germline): MNHEY, SMNVEV (reference sequence). Trimming shortened V by 8 bases and J by 1 base, and 7 bases separated the two germline ends. This chain uses TRBV27 with TRBJ2-3; D gene uncertain. The receptor was derived from a woman aged 45-60 years in good health and CMV-seropositive. Sequencing was performed on PBMCs. In DNA, the CDR3 is TGTGCCAGCCCGGGTGGCACAGATACGCAGTATTTT. Its translation is CASPGGTDTQYF.